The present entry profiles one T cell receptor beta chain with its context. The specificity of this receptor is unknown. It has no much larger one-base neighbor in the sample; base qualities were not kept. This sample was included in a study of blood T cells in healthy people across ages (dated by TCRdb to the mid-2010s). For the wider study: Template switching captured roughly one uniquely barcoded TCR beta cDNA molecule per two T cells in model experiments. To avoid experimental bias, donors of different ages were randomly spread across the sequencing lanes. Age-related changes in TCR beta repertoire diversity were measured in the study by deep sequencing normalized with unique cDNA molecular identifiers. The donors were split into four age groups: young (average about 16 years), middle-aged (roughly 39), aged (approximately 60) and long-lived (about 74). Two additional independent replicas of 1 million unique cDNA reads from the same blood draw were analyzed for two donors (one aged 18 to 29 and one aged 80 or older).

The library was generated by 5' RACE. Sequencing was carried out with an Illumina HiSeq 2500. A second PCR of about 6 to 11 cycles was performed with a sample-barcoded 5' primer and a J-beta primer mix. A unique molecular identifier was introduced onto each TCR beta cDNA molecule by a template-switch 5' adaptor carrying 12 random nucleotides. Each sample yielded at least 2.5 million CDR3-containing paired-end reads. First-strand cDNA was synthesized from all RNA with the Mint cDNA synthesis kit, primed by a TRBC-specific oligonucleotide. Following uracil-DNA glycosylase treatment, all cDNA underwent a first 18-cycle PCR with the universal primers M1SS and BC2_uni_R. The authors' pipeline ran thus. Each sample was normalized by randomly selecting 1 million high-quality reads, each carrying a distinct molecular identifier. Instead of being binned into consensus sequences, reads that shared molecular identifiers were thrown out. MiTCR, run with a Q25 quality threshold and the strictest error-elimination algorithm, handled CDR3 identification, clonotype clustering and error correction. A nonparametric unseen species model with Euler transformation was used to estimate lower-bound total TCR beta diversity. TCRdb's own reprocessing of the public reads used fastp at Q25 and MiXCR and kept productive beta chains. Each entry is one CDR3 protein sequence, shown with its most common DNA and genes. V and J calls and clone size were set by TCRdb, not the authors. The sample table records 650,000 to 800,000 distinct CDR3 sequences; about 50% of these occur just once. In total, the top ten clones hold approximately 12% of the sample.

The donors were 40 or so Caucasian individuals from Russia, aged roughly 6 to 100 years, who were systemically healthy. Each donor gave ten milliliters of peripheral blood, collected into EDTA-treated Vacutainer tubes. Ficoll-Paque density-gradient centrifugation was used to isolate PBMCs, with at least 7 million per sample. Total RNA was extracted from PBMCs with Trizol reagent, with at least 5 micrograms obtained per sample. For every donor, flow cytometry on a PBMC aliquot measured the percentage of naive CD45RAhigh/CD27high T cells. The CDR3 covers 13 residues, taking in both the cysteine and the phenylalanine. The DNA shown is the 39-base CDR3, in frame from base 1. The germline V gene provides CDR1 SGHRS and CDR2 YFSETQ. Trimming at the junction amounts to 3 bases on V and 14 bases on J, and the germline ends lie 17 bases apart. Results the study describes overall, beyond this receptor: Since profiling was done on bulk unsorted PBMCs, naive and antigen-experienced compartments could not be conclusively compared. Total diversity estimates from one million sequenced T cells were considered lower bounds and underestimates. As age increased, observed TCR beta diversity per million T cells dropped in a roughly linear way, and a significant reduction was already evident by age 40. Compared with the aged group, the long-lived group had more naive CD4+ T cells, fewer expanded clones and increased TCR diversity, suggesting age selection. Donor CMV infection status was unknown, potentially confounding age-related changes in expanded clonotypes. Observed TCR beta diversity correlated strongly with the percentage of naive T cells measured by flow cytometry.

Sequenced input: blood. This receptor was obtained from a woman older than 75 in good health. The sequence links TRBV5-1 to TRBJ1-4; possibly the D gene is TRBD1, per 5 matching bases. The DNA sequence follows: TGCGCCAGCAGCTCGGGACGTGGCCCTCACCTGTTTTTT. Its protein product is CASSSGRGPHLFF.